Shown below are 5 T cell receptor beta chains from a single sample sequenced in a study of blood T cells in healthy people across ages. The use of a sample-barcoded 5' primer and a J-beta primer mix characterized a second PCR of roughly 7 to 12 cycles. TCRdb called the 5' RACE reads again in MiXCR, with one record for every CDR3 protein. There are 800,000 to 950,000 distinct CDR3 sequences in the sample; about 27% occur only once, and approximately 10% lies in the top ten. Another study also made use of these data, one on T cells of mothers and their children.

The sample was blood. All receptors derive from a woman aged 40-49 years in good health.

The genes are TRBV12-3 or TRBV12-4 and TRBJ2-5; TRBD2 agrees at 8 bases. This CDR3 has 17 residues. The trim removed 1 base at V and 1 base at J, leaving 8 bases unmatched. The CDR3 loop is CASSLGRAGAPQETQYF. The DNA for the CDR3 is TGTGCCAGCAGTTTAGGTAGAGCGGGGGCCCCCCAAGAGACCCAGTACTTC.

This chain joins TRBV7-2 and TRBJ2-5; TRBD1 matches at 11 bases. V lost 5 bases, J lost 11 bases, and 13 bases stayed unmatched. This CDR3 spans 15 amino acids. CDR1 and CDR2 (germline): SGHTA, FQGNSA. CDR3 protein: CASSLGTGGNNEQYF. CDR3 DNA: TGTGCCAGCAGCCTGGGGACAGGGGGGAACAATGAGCAGTACTTC.

The chain links TRBV4-3 to TRBJ1-1; D may be TRBD1 (5 bases). Germline-derived CDR1 and CDR2 are LGHNA and YSLEER. The CDR3 has 14 residues. V lost 3 bases and J 1 base, leaving 9 bases between the germline ends. CDR3 coding DNA: TGCGCCAGCAGCCAGCAGGGATCGAACACTGAAGCTTTCTTT. It is translated as CASSQQGSNTEAFF.

J is TRBJ1-1 and V is TRBV12-3 or TRBV12-4; perhaps TRBD1 as D (5 bases). V shed 8 bases and J shed 4 bases, with 17 bases lying between them. CDR3 length: 14 residues. CDR3 amino acids: CASARGGFFTEAFF. The CDR3 bases are TGTGCCAGCGCCCGCGGGGGGTTCTTCACTGAAGCTTTCTTT.

The rearrangement links TRBV2 to TRBJ2-1, with 10 bases matching TRBD1. The CDR3 loop spans 15 amino acids. V was clipped by 8 bases and J by 5 bases; unmatched bases: 9. Germline lookup yields CDR1 SNHLY and CDR2 FYNNEI. CDR3 loop: CASEGDRGRHNEQFF. Here the CDR3 DNA reads TGTGCCAGCGAAGGGGACAGGGGACGGCACAATGAGCAGTTCTTC.